Below, one T cell receptor beta chain is given with its context. Its antigen is not known. Primers used in a second PCR of roughly 6 to 11 cycles were a sample-barcoded 5' primer and a J-beta primer mix. TCRdb re-derived calls from the 5' RACE reads in MiXCR, one entry per CDR3 protein. The sample lists more than 750,000 distinct CDR3 sequences, almost 30% occurring once. The record originates from a study of blood T cells in healthy people across ages. Findings and caveats of the study: Because donor CMV status was unknown, expanded clonotype changes were possibly confounded.

The data were also submitted as part of a second study, on T cells of mothers and their children.

Sequencing was carried out using blood. The sequence came from a woman aged 40-49 years in good health.

The CDR3 sequence is CASSGTGQGKLFF. DNA of the CDR3: TGTGCCAGCAGCGGGACGGGACAGGGCAAACTGTTTTTT. This rearrangement joins TRBV9 to TRBJ1-4; 9 bases agree with TRBD1. This CDR3 comprises 13 residues. V lost 3 bases, J lost 11 bases, and 5 bases stayed unmatched. Germline CDR1 reads SGDLS; CDR2 reads YYNGEE.